Listed here are 12 T cell receptor beta chains from one sample, sequenced in a study of T cells after yellow fever vaccination. Each CDR3 protein gets one entry after TCRdb re-called the 5' RACE reads with MiXCR. Of about 63,000 distinct CDR3 sequences listed, 7.4% were seen once; the top ten hold roughly a third. The sample here was CD8+ T cells sorted from PBMCs, taken 15 days after the yellow fever booster vaccination. These receptors all stem from a man aged 25 to 45 who received the YFV17D yellow fever vaccine.

This clonotype was counted many times. This chain connects TRBV9 to TRBJ2-1; 10 nucleotides line up with TRBD2. J gave up 0 bases and V 3 bases, and 18 bases lay outside the gene matches. The CDR3 covers 21 residues. Germline values: CDR1 SGDLS, CDR2 YYNGEE. The CDR3 is CASSGGEEREGPWSSYNEQFF. Here the CDR3 DNA reads TGTGCCAGCAGCGGGGGAGAGGAGCGGGAGGGGCCTTGGAGCTCCTACAATGAGCAGTTCTTC. Supplemented by reference TRBV9 and TRBJ2-1, the full variable domain reads DSGVTQTPKHLITATGQRVTLRCSPRSGDLSVYWYQQSLDQGLQFLIQYYNGEERAKGNILERFSAQQFPDLHSELNLSSLELGDSALYFCASSGGEEREGPWSSYNEQFFGPGTRLTVL.

This clonotype was detected many times. The rearrangement links TRBV6-6 to TRBJ2-7, with D hard to call. CDR1 and CDR2 (germline): MNHNY, SVGAGI (reference sequence). The CDR3 covers 12 residues. The ends were cut back, 7 bases at V and 6 bases at J, with 13 bases in the middle. CDR3 amino acids: CASITVRGEQYF. The CDR3 nucleotides read TGTGCCAGCATTACAGTTCGAGGCGAGCAGTACTTC.

This clonotype was detected many times. The chain has TRBV7-9 and TRBJ2-2, with 10 nucleotides matching TRBD1. The CDR3 extends over 16 amino acids. From germline, CDR1 is SEHNR and CDR2 FQNEAQ (reference sequence). J gave up 1 base and V 5 bases, and 4 bases lay outside the gene matches. The CDR3 coding sequence is TGTGCCAGCAGCCCTCGGGACAGGGGGAACACCGGGGAGCTGTTTTTT. Protein: CASSPRDRGNTGELFF.

The sample holds a few counts of this clonotype. The chain carries TRBV3-1 and TRBJ1-1; possible D gene TRBD1, 5 bases. The CDR3 loop spans 14 amino acids. V lost 0 bases, J lost 7 bases, and 12 bases lay in between. Germline CDR1 is LGHDT and CDR2 is YNNKEL (reference sequence). Written as DNA, the CDR3 is TGTGCCAGCAGCCAAGATTCCAGGGCAATTGAAGCTTTCTTT. Translated: CASSQDSRAIEAFF.

This clonotype occurred many times. The gene calls are TRBV5-5 and TRBJ2-5; D might be TRBD1 (6 bases). The CDR3 spans 15 residues. CDR1 and CDR2 (germline): SGHKS, YYEKEE (reference sequence). The V and J ends lost 1 base and 3 bases respectively, with 13 bases between them. The CDR3 is CASSLWLGGEETQYF. As DNA, the CDR3 is TGTGCCAGCAGCTTGTGGTTAGGGGGAGAAGAGACCCAGTACTTC.

At least ten counts were recorded for this clonotype. The J gene is TRBJ2-5, the V gene TRBV18, with D tentatively TRBD1 or TRBD2 (6 bases each). Germline CDR1 and CDR2: KGHSH and LQKENI. The length of the CDR3 is 18 residues. Trimming stripped 2 bases from V and 3 bases from J, with 22 bases between. CDR3 in amino acids: CASSPKGDSYPSKETQYF. The CDR3 DNA reads as TGTGCCAGCTCACCAAAGGGGGACTCCTACCCATCCAAAGAGACCCAGTACTTC.

As concerns this clonotype: A clone one base away is much larger, so this may be a read error. V gene TRBV20-1 combines with J gene TRBJ2-4; possibly TRBD1 or TRBD2 for D (6 bases each). Germline V gives CDR1 DFQATT, CDR2 SNEGSKA (reference sequence). The CDR3 is made up of 15 amino acids. The CDR3 DNA follows: TGCAGTGCCCTGGGGGCAGCACTAGCCAAAAACAGTCAGTACTTC. Translating it yields CSALGAALAKNSQYF.

This clonotype was seen ten or more times. The chain combines TRBV6-5 with TRBJ2-2, with 7 positions matching TRBD2. The CDR3 consists of 15 residues. V gave up 4 bases and J gave up 5 bases; unmatched junction bases: 7. The germline V gene has CDR1 MNHEY and CDR2 SVGAGI. CDR3 DNA sequence: TGTGCCAGCAGTTCCGCGGGAGTAGCTACCGGGGAGCTGTTTTTT. Encoded protein: CASSSAGVATGELFF.

V and J are TRBV6-1 and TRBJ1-5; 10 nucleotides align to TRBD1. J was trimmed by 2 bases and V by 6 bases; bases with no gene match: 7. The CDR3 has 16 residues. Germline assignment: CDR1 MNHNS and CDR2 SASEGT. The CDR3 nucleotides read TGTGCCAGCAGACCAGGGACAGGGGCGCGCAATCAGCCCCAGCATTTT. It yields the protein CASRPGTGARNQPQHF.

This clonotype was counted many times. The V call is TRBV6-4, the J call TRBJ2-3, with 8 bases lining up with TRBD1. V lost 3 bases, J lost 1 base, and 0 bases stayed unmatched. The length of the CDR3 is 14 residues. CDR1 and CDR2 from the germline V gene are MRHNA and SNTAGT. CDR3: CASSETGGTDTQYF. The CDR3 DNA reads TGTGCCAGCAGTGAGACAGGGGGCACAGATACGCAGTATTTT.

This clonotype turned up a few times. The J gene is TRBJ1-6, the V gene TRBV4-2; TRBD1 agrees at 8 bases. Trimming took 2 bases from V and 11 from J; bases not matched to a gene: 8. The CDR3 contains 15 residues. Germline CDR1 and CDR2: LGHNA and YNFKEQ. CDR3 bases: TGTGCCAGCAGCCAAACAGGGGGGGGGGCAGCACCCCTCCACTTT. It specifies CASSQTGGGAAPLHF.

This clonotype came up many times. The chain is built from TRBV10-3 and TRBJ2-1; D is ambiguous. The germline V gene has CDR1 ENHRY and CDR2 SYGVKD. CDR3 length: 9 amino acids. The CDR3 coding sequence is TGTGCTGTGGGGAATGAGCAGTTCTTC. This sequence encodes CAVGNEQFF.